Below are 3 T cell receptor beta chains sequenced from a single sample in a study of CD8+CD57+ T cells in acquired aplastic anemia. The use of genomic DNA as template underpinned the TCR beta VDJ and CDR3 profiling. TCRdb re-called the reads with MiXCR, one entry per CDR3 protein. Here the sample spans some 220,000 distinct CDR3 sequences, 30% to 40% being singletons. Source material: sorted CD4+, CD8+, or CD8+CD57+ T cells (not recorded which) from PBMCs. These receptors originate from a human donor in good health, serving as a control.

At least ten counts were recorded for this clonotype. The rearrangement uses TRBV10-2 and TRBJ2-2; perhaps TRBD2 as D (6 bases). This CDR3 has 15 amino acids. V was clipped by 5 bases and J by 5 bases, with 15 bases between them. The germline V gene has CDR1 WSHSY and CDR2 SAAADI. CDR3 in amino acids: CASSKPGLITGELFF. DNA of the CDR3: TGCGCCAGCAGTAAACCGGGACTCATAACCGGGGAGCTGTTTTTT.

This clonotype was counted a few times. The junction does not match germline at one end; this may be a read error. The chain carries TRBV7-2 and TRBJ1-6; 9 bases are a match to TRBD1. The CDR3 is made up of 15 amino acids. CDR1 and CDR2 from the germline V gene are SGHTA and FQGNSA. Here the CDR3 DNA reads TGTGCCAGCAGAGTAGCAAGGACAGGGGTTTCACCCCTCCGCTTC. This gives the protein CASRVARTGVSPLRF. Using reference TRBV7-2 and TRBJ1-6 for the parts outside the CDR3, the full variable domain is GAGVSQSPSNKVTEKGKDVELRCDPISGHTALYWYRQSLGQGLEFLIYFQGNSAPDKSGLPSDRFSAERTGGSVSTLTIQRTQQEDSAVYLCASRVARTGVSPLRFGNGTRLTVT.

This clonotype was picked up a small number of times. The rearrangement links TRBV5-1 to TRBJ2-1, with D perhaps TRBD2 (6 bases). The V gene's germline CDR1 is SGHRS and CDR2 YFSETQ. V lost 0 bases and J 3 bases, leaving 13 bases between the germline ends. The length of the CDR3 is 16 residues. The CDR3 protein is CASSLVAGNHYNEQFF. CDR3 nucleotide sequence: TGCGCCAGCAGCTTGGTTGCGGGGAACCACTACAATGAGCAGTTCTTC.